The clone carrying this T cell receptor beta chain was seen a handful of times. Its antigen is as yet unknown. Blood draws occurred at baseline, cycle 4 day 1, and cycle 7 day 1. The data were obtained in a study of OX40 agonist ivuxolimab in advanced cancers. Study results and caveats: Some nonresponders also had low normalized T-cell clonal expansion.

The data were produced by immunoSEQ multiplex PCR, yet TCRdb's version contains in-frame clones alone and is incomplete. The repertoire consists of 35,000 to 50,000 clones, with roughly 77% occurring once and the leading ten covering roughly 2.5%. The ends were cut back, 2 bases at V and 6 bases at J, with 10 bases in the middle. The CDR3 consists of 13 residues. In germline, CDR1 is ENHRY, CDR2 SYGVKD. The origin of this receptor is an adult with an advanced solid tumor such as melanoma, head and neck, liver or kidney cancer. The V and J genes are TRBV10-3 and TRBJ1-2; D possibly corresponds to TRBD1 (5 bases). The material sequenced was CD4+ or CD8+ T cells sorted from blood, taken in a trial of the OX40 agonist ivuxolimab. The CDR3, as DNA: TGTGCCATCAGTGAGACAGGCGAGAATGGCTACACCTTC. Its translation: CAISETGENGYTF.